Listed below are T cell receptor beta chains from one sample, sequenced in a study of shared clonotypes between healthy human individuals. Libraries were prepared by immunoSEQ multiplex PCR; TCRdb keeps only in-frame clonotypes and omits some of them. This table has about 2.1 million clones, about 92% appearing once. Sequencing was carried out using naive CD8+ T cells from PBMCs. These receptors all stem from a man in his late teens or twenties in good health. Some clones in this sample may be carry-over from other donors' samples. Each CDR3 is given with its conserved first and last residue. The order of the fields is V gene, clone size, J gene, D gene, CDR3 protein, CDR3 DNA. A D gene is named only where the DNA matches it firmly. Clone size is stated in some rows and not others, as once, few, many or a class when expanded.

>TRBV29-1|-|TRBJ1-6|-
CSVKPGPSGNSPLHF
TGCAGCGTGAAGCCCGGGCCTTCGGGAAATTCACCCCTCCACTTT
>TRBV11-2|few|TRBJ1-1|TRBD1
CASSRQGPTEAFF
TGTGCCAGCAGCCGACAGGGGCCCACTGAAGCTTTCTTT
>TRBV6-5|-|TRBJ2-5|-
CASSYGSPRTQETQYF
TGTGCCAGCAGTTACGGAAGTCCCAGGACTCAAGAGACCCAGTACTTC
>TRBV6-5|-|TRBJ1-5|-
CASSYDGNQPQHF
TGTGCCAGCAGTTACGACGGAAATCAGCCCCAGCATTTT
>TRBV11-2|-|TRBJ2-1|TRBD2
CASSLGLAVNEQFF
TGTGCCAGCAGCTTGGGACTAGCGGTTAATGAGCAGTTCTTC
>TRBV6-1|-|TRBJ2-1|-
CASSSPGLIYNEQFF
TGTGCCAGCAGTAGCCCGGGACTCATCTACAATGAGCAGTTCTTC
>TRBV7-8|-|TRBJ2-7|TRBD2
CASSLGLAGAYEQYF
TGTGCCAGCAGCTTAGGCCTAGCGGGAGCCTACGAGCAGTACTTC
>TRBV25-1|-|TRBJ2-4|-
CASSGTSPPYMTKNIQYF
TGTGCCAGCAGTGGAACCTCTCCGCCATATATGACCAAAAACATTCAGTACTTC
>TRBV6-5|-|TRBJ2-2|-
CASSYDLMNTGELFF
TGTGCCAGCAGTTACGATCTTATGAACACCGGGGAGCTGTTTTTT
>TRBV4-2|-|TRBJ2-3|TRBD2
CASSQAGTRSQDTQYF
TGTGCCAGCAGCCAAGCCGGGACTAGATCCCAGGACACGCAGTATTTT
>TRBV4-2|-|TRBJ2-7|-
CASSQEMAYEQYF
TGTGCCAGCAGCCAAGAAATGGCGTACGAGCAGTACTTC
>TRBV15|-|TRBJ2-7|TRBD2
CATSPLAGSYEQYF
TGTGCCACCAGCCCGTTAGCGGGAAGCTACGAGCAGTACTTC
>TRBV27|-|TRBJ2-2|-
CASSIPHRSGRVSGELFF
TGTGCCAGCAGTATCCCACATCGGAGCGGTAGGGTGAGCGGGGAGCTGTTTTTT
>TRBV7-3|-|TRBJ1-1|-
CASSLMGYTEAFF
TGTGCCAGCAGCTTAATGGGGTACACTGAAGCTTTCTTT
>TRBV7-9|-|TRBJ2-6|-
CASSLAVASSGANVLTF
TGTGCCAGCAGCTTAGCGGTTGCGAGCTCTGGGGCCAACGTCCTGACTTTC
>TRBV7-9|-|TRBJ2-3|-
CASSPFSEAGTQYF
TGTGCCAGCAGCCCCTTTTCTGAGGCAGGCACGCAGTATTTT
>TRBV9|-|TRBJ2-7|-
CASSGEGGGFEQYF
TGTGCCAGCAGCGGCGAGGGAGGAGGGTTCGAGCAGTACTTC
>TRBV11-3|-|TRBJ2-1|TRBD2
CASSLGPHLAGDYNEQFF
TGTGCCAGCAGCTTAGGTCCCCATCTAGCGGGGGACTACAATGAGCAGTTCTTC
>TRBV9|-|TRBJ2-7|-
CASSAAASIYEQYF
TGTGCCAGCAGCGCCGCGGCTAGTATCTACGAGCAGTACTTC
>TRBV25-1|-|TRBJ2-5|-
CASSRGVETQYF
TGTGCCAGCAGTAGGGGGGTGGAGACCCAGTACTTC
>TRBV15|-|TRBJ1-1|-
CATTGRNTEAFF
TGTGCCACCACGGGGAGGAACACTGAAGCTTTCTTT
>TRBV27|-|TRBJ2-1|-
CASSQDGNFYNEQFF
TGTGCCAGCAGTCAGGACGGAAATTTCTACAATGAGCAGTTCTTC
>TRBV5-4|-|TRBJ2-7|-
CASSHAGQSYEQYF
TGTGCCAGCAGCCACGCCGGACAATCATACGAGCAGTACTTC
>TRBV4-3|-|TRBJ2-3|-
CASSPLSGLTSTDTQYF
TGCGCCAGCAGCCCACTGAGCGGGCTAACTAGCACAGATACGCAGTATTTT
>TRBV4-3|-|TRBJ2-7|-
CASSQDPPTGLGSYEQYF
TGCGCCAGCAGCCAAGACCCCCCCACAGGGCTCGGCTCCTACGAGCAGTACTTC
>TRBV19|-|TRBJ1-5|TRBD1
CATGIGTGSNQPQHF
TGTGCCACCGGTATAGGGACAGGTAGCAATCAGCCCCAGCATTTT
>TRBV28|-|TRBJ2-3|-
CASSLPGLSTDTQYF
TGTGCCAGCAGTCTCCCGGGACTGTCGACAGATACGCAGTATTTT
>TRBV5-8|-|TRBJ2-7|TRBD2
CASSTVAGAYEQYF
TGTGCCAGCAGCACTGTAGCGGGAGCCTACGAGCAGTACTTC
>TRBV28|-|TRBJ2-7|-
CASSSDNPHYEQYF
TGTGCCAGCAGTTCTGACAATCCCCACTACGAGCAGTACTTC
>TRBV19|-|TRBJ2-6|-
CASSIGAGANVLTF
TGTGCCAGTAGTATTGGGGCCGGGGCCAACGTCCTGACTTTC
>TRBV11-2|many|TRBJ2-3|TRBD2
CASSSDGLAGEDTQYF
TGTGCCAGCAGCTCCGACGGACTAGCGGGAGAAGATACGCAGTATTTT
>TRBV4-1|-|TRBJ2-7|-
CASSQDIKSSEQYF
TGCGCCAGCAGCCAAGATATTAAGAGTTCCGAGCAGTACTTC
>TRBV5-8|few|TRBJ2-7|TRBD2
CASSWLADSYEQYF
TGTGCCAGCAGCTGGCTAGCGGACTCCTACGAGCAGTACTTC
>TRBV6-1|-|TRBJ1-1|-
CASSEAKRGWGNTEAFF
TGTGCCAGCAGTGAAGCAAAGAGAGGCTGGGGTAACACTGAAGCTTTCTTT
>TRBV27|-|TRBJ2-7|TRBD1
CASSFLGQGHYEQYF
TGTGCCAGCAGCTTCCTGGGACAGGGTCATTACGAGCAGTACTTC
>TRBV29-1|-|TRBJ2-7|TRBD1
CSARDSHYEQYF
TGCAGCGCTCGGGACAGTCATTACGAGCAGTACTTC
>TRBV7-8|-|TRBJ2-1|TRBD1
CASSPETGGLSYNEQFF
TGTGCCAGCAGCCCAGAGACAGGGGGCCTCTCCTACAATGAGCAGTTCTTC